The 9 T cell receptor beta chains in this list originate from one sample, sequenced in a study of T cell responses to AZD1222 COVID-19 vaccine. Assay: immunoSEQ multiplex PCR; the TCRdb copy retains only in-frame clones and omits some. The table records some 250,000 clones, 94% of them present only once. The material was peripheral blood, obtained 28 days after the second AZD1222 dose. The receptors shown here come from an adult who received the AZD1222 COVID-19 vaccine.

The J gene is TRBJ1-1, the V gene TRBV15; maybe TRBD1 (6 bases). Germline loops: CDR1 LNHNV, CDR2 YYDKDF (reference sequence). Trimming left V 5 bases short and J 1 base short, with 11 bases between. CDR3 length: 14 residues. The CDR3 coding sequence is TGTGCCACCAGCGGAGGACAGCCGAACACTGAAGCTTTCTTT. Translating it yields CATSGGQPNTEAFF.

V and J are TRBV6-5 and TRBJ1-1; maybe TRBD1 (6 bases). Germline V CDR1 and CDR2: MNHEY, SVGAGI. CDR3 length: 14 residues. Trimming stripped 6 bases from V and 5 bases from J, with 16 bases between. DNA for the CDR3: TGTGCCAGCAGCGGGGGGGCAGGGGAAACTGAAGCTTTCTTT. Translated, it gives CASSGGAGETEAFF.

V usage is TRBV7-6 and J usage is TRBJ1-5; 7 nucleotides align to TRBD1. The germline V gene has CDR1 SGHVS and CDR2 FNYEAQ. V trimming: 5 bases; J trimming: 7 bases; junction bases outside the gene matches: 8. The CDR3 extends over 14 amino acids. CDR3 in amino acids: CASSQAQGGQPQHF. In DNA, the CDR3 is TGTGCCAGCAGCCAGGCCCAGGGGGGCCAGCCCCAGCATTTT.

CDR3 amino acids: CASSVRSLEQYF. For the CDR3, the DNA is TGTGCCAGCAGTGTCCGGTCCTTGGAGCAGTACTTC. This sequence joins TRBV2 and TRBJ2-7; D not resolved. CDR1 is SNHLY and CDR2 is FYNNEI in the germline V gene. Deletions cut 4 bases from V and 7 bases from J, with 11 bases between. This CDR3 contains 12 residues. Based on the CDR3 plus reference TRBV2 and TRBJ2-7, the full variable domain is EPEVTQTPSHQVTQMGQEVILRCVPISNHLYFYWYRQILGQKVEFLVSFYNNEISEKSEIFDDQFSVERPDGSNFTLKIRSTKLEDSAMYFCASSVRSLEQYFGPGTRLTVT.

This sequence joins TRBV29-1 and TRBJ1-2; the match to TRBD1 covers 9 bases. Germline lookup yields CDR1 SQVTM and CDR2 ANQGSEA. The CDR3 runs 13 residues. The V segment lost 7 bases and the J segment 3 bases; nucleotides outside the gene matches: 6. The CDR3 coding sequence is TGCAGCGGGGGACAGGGCTTAGACTATGGCTACACCTTC. Its translation is CSGGQGLDYGYTF. The variable domain in full, completed from reference TRBV29-1 and TRBJ1-2, reads SAVISQKPSRDICQRGTSLTIQCQVDSQVTMMFWYRQQPGQSLTLIATANQGSEATYESGFVIDKFPISRPNLTFSTLTVSNMSPEDSSIYLCSGGQGLDYGYTFGSGTRLTVV.

The table lists this clone with a count of one. The chain's CDR3 is CSASFQGSGNTIYF. CDR3 in DNA: TGCAGTGCTAGTTTTCAGGGATCTGGAAACACCATATATTTT. The J gene is TRBJ1-3, the V gene TRBV20-1; possibly TRBD1 for D (5 bases). The CDR3 consists of 14 residues. Germline CDR1 reads DFQATT; CDR2 reads SNEGSKA (reference sequence). Trimming cost V 3 bases and J 1 base, with 10 bases left between them.

This chain links TRBV24-1 with TRBJ1-2; 9 bases are a match to TRBD1. V gave up 9 bases and J gave up 7 bases; unmatched junction bases: 2. This CDR3 contains 11 residues. Germline V gives CDR1 KGHDR, CDR2 SFDVKD. The CDR3 protein is CATGTGFGYTF. The DNA for the CDR3 is TGTGCCACCGGGACAGGGTTTGGCTACACCTTC.

The chain is built from TRBV5-4 and TRBJ2-6; 8 bases map to TRBD2. V was clipped by 4 bases and J by 0 bases; unmatched bases: 9. The CDR3 has 18 amino acids. Germline V gene lookup returns CDR1 SGHNT and CDR2 YYREEE (reference sequence). Written as DNA, the CDR3 is TGTGCCAGCAGCCTCGCACTAGCGGCAGCCTCTGGGGCCAACGTCCTGACTTTC. This sequence encodes CASSLALAAASGANVLTF. Filled out from reference TRBV5-4 and TRBJ2-6, the complete variable domain reads ETGVTQSPTHLIKTRGQQVTLRCSSQSGHNTVSWYQQALGQGPQFIFQYYREEENGRGNFPPRFSGLQFPNYSSELNVNALELDDSALYLCASSLALAAASGANVLTFGAGSRLTVL.

The V call is TRBV5-4, the J call TRBJ1-2; possible D gene TRBD1, 5 bases. This CDR3 comprises 14 residues. V was cut by 3 bases and J by 10 bases, with 19 bases left in between. Per the germline V gene, CDR1 is SGHNT and CDR2 is YYREEE (reference sequence). CDR3 bases: TGTGCCAGCAGCTCCGGGACTGAACTAGGGCACTACACCTTC. Protein sequence: CASSSGTELGHYTF.